This is a list of T cell receptor beta chains from one sample in a study of T cell responses to AZD1222 COVID-19 vaccine. The method was immunoSEQ multiplex PCR; TCRdb's version includes in-frame clones alone and lacks a portion of them. The table records about 130,000 clones, around 90% of them present only once. Sequencing was performed on peripheral blood, taken on day 0 of AZD1222 vaccination. These receptor sequences come from an adult in good health. CDR3s leave out the opening cysteine and the closing phenylalanine or tryptophan. A D gene is named only where the DNA matches it firmly. Size tells how often a clone was seen (once, few, many) or the class of an expanded clone, and some rows leave it out.

j_gene: TRBJ2-5
v_gene: TRBV7-2
abundance: .
d_gene: TRBD1
CDR3aa: ASSRQGEETQY

j_gene: TRBJ2-3
v_gene: TRBV11-2
abundance: once
d_gene: TRBD2
CDR3aa: ASSFTSGGSSYSTDTQY

j_gene: TRBJ1-6
v_gene: TRBV4-1
abundance: .
d_gene: .
CDR3aa: ASSQYTLAPYNSPLH

j_gene: TRBJ2-5
v_gene: TRBV6-2/TRBV6-3
abundance: .
d_gene: .
CDR3aa: ASSSGGLETQY

j_gene: TRBJ1-1
v_gene: TRBV6-2/TRBV6-3
abundance: .
d_gene: TRBD1
CDR3aa: ASSFDRDTEAF

j_gene: TRBJ1-2
v_gene: TRBV7-2
abundance: .
d_gene: .
CDR3aa: ASSYTTDRRLLGYT

j_gene: TRBJ1-2
v_gene: TRBV6-6
abundance: .
d_gene: .
CDR3aa: ASSYSNSGYRNGYT

j_gene: TRBJ2-3
v_gene: TRBV10-1
abundance: once
d_gene: .
CDR3aa: ASSESAPGGPTDTQY

j_gene: TRBJ1-3
v_gene: TRBV6-2/TRBV6-3
abundance: once
d_gene: .
CDR3aa: ASSHPSRASSGNTIY

j_gene: TRBJ1-5
v_gene: TRBV25-1
abundance: .
d_gene: .
CDR3aa: ASRNREMPQH

j_gene: TRBJ1-5
v_gene: TRBV19
abundance: .
d_gene: .
CDR3aa: ASRQGNQPQH

j_gene: TRBJ1-4
v_gene: TRBV7-2
abundance: .
d_gene: TRBD1
CDR3aa: ASSQATAPGGGEKLF

j_gene: TRBJ1-1
v_gene: TRBV9
abundance: once
d_gene: TRBD1
CDR3aa: ASSTGGLNEAF

j_gene: TRBJ2-7
v_gene: TRBV20-1
abundance: .
d_gene: .
CDR3aa: SARGSYEQY

j_gene: TRBJ2-1
v_gene: TRBV18
abundance: .
d_gene: TRBD2
CDR3aa: ASSAGSGGNEQF

j_gene: TRBJ1-1
v_gene: TRBV6-2/TRBV6-3
abundance: .
d_gene: .
CDR3aa: ASSDFRDGEAF

j_gene: TRBJ1-1
v_gene: TRBV12-3/TRBV12-4
abundance: .
d_gene: .
CDR3aa: ASRGDGNTEAF

j_gene: TRBJ1-2
v_gene: TRBV23-1
abundance: .
d_gene: .
CDR3aa: ASSHLENGLQPYNYGYT

j_gene: TRBJ2-1
v_gene: TRBV7-8
abundance: .
d_gene: .
CDR3aa: ASSLVGGFYNEQF

j_gene: TRBJ2-2
v_gene: TRBV7-9
abundance: .
d_gene: TRBD2
CDR3aa: ASSLVGGAGELF

j_gene: TRBJ1-2
v_gene: TRBV5-4
abundance: .
d_gene: TRBD1
CDR3aa: ASSLAIQGAEYGYT

j_gene: TRBJ2-4
v_gene: TRBV20-1
abundance: .
d_gene: .
CDR3aa: SAGLADQY

j_gene: TRBJ2-2
v_gene: TRBV24-1
abundance: .
d_gene: TRBD2
CDR3aa: ATSDDRGANTGELF

j_gene: TRBJ1-5
v_gene: TRBV7-9
abundance: .
d_gene: TRBD1
CDR3aa: ASSSPLGQGAQPQH

j_gene: TRBJ2-1
v_gene: TRBV5-5
abundance: .
d_gene: .
CDR3aa: ASSSRVSSYNEQF

j_gene: TRBJ2-7
v_gene: TRBV7-7
abundance: .
d_gene: TRBD1
CDR3aa: ASSPDRVREQY

j_gene: TRBJ2-4
v_gene: TRBV6-1
abundance: .
d_gene: .
CDR3aa: ASSELQGGRENIQY

j_gene: TRBJ1-3
v_gene: TRBV7-8
abundance: .
d_gene: .
CDR3aa: ASSLYGRLSSGNTIY

j_gene: TRBJ2-5
v_gene: TRBV25-1
abundance: .
d_gene: .
CDR3aa: ASSPPGFQETQY

j_gene: TRBJ2-5
v_gene: TRBV9
abundance: .
d_gene: .
CDR3aa: ASSVGLFQTQY

j_gene: TRBJ1-4
v_gene: TRBV10-3
abundance: .
d_gene: .
CDR3aa: AISEGLSEKLF

j_gene: TRBJ1-4
v_gene: TRBV11-2
abundance: .
d_gene: .
CDR3aa: ASSLRTPTNEKLF

j_gene: TRBJ1-1
v_gene: TRBV5-1
abundance: .
d_gene: TRBD1
CDR3aa: ASSLAGTVGTEAF

j_gene: TRBJ2-1
v_gene: TRBV18
abundance: .
d_gene: .
CDR3aa: ASSPQTSGSGEQF

j_gene: TRBJ2-1
v_gene: TRBV6-2/TRBV6-3
abundance: .
d_gene: .
CDR3aa: ASRPRTINEQF

j_gene: TRBJ1-6
v_gene: TRBV19
abundance: .
d_gene: TRBD1
CDR3aa: ASTGQGDSPLH

j_gene: TRBJ1-5
v_gene: TRBV28
abundance: .
d_gene: .
CDR3aa: ASSPGNQPQH

j_gene: TRBJ2-7
v_gene: TRBV6-2/TRBV6-3
abundance: .
d_gene: .
CDR3aa: ASSRIATFDYEQY

j_gene: TRBJ1-1
v_gene: TRBV28
abundance: .
d_gene: TRBD1
CDR3aa: ASSATGGREAF

j_gene: TRBJ2-5
v_gene: TRBV10-3
abundance: .
d_gene: .
CDR3aa: AISESGSQETQY

j_gene: TRBJ2-2
v_gene: TRBV5-4
abundance: .
d_gene: TRBD1
CDR3aa: ASSLDRGGGELF

j_gene: TRBJ2-1
v_gene: TRBV29-1
abundance: .
d_gene: .
CDR3aa: SVGRAQSYNEQF

j_gene: TRBJ2-5
v_gene: TRBV7-2
abundance: .
d_gene: .
CDR3aa: ASRPKTGLEETQY